This TCR beta chain was obtained from a study of blood T cell repertoires in COVID-19. This CDR3 contains 14 residues. V was trimmed by 4 bases and J by 0 bases, leaving 8 bases between them. From germline, CDR1 is SGHDT and CDR2 YYEEEE. Original processing notes: Reference gene primer amplification gave estimated nucleated cell counts. TCRdb keeps only in-frame clones here, not all; method: immunoSEQ multiplex PCR. That table is the source of V, J and clone size, and D and trimming were worked out from the DNA. The sample holds approximately 90,000 clones, about 88% seen once. The chain joins TRBV5-6 to TRBJ1-5; no firm D call. The receptor comes from a man aged 55 to 70 with acute or convalescent COVID-19. The sample was peripheral blood. The CDR3 here is CASSREFSNQPQHF. CDR3 nucleotide sequence: TGTGCCAGCAGCCGAGAGTTTAGCAATCAGCCCCAGCATTTT. The variable domain in full, with the rest retrieved from reference TRBV5-6 and TRBJ1-5, is DAGVTQSPTHLIKTRGQQVTLRCSPKSGHDTVSWYQQALGQGPQFIFQYYEEEERQRGNFPDRFSGHQFPNYSSELNVNALLLGDSALYLCASSREFSNQPQHFGDGTRLSIL.